What follows are 21 T cell receptor beta chains derived from one specimen sequenced in a study of shared clonotypes between healthy human individuals. Naive CD8 cells, CD45RO-negative and positively selected for CCR7, excluded terminally differentiated effector memory CD45RA+ cells. The table came from immunoSEQ multiplex PCR; TCRdb's copy has only in-frame clones and leaves some out. The data contain around 2,000,000 clones, 93% of them singletons. The sample consisted of naive CD8+ T cells from PBMCs. These receptor sequences come from a man aged 18 to 30 in good health. Some clones in this sample may be carry-over from other donors' samples.

The chain carries TRBV9 and TRBJ2-1; D tentatively fits TRBD1 or TRBD2 (5 bases each). Germline-derived CDR1 and CDR2 are SGDLS and YYNGEE. The length of the CDR3 is 15 residues. Trimming left V 7 bases short and J 2 bases short, with 16 bases between. CDR3 coding DNA: TGTGCCAGCTCGGATTGGGACGGGACCTACAATGAGCAGTTCTTC. Encoded protein: CASSDWDGTYNEQFF. The full variable domain, in which reference TRBV9 and TRBJ2-1 provide the parts outside the CDR3, is DSGVTQTPKHLITATGQRVTLRCSPRSGDLSVYWYQQSLDQGLQFLIQYYNGEERAKGNILERFSAQQFPDLHSELNLSSLELGDSALYFCASSDWDGTYNEQFFGPGTRLTVL.

J is TRBJ1-1 and V is TRBV29-1; tentatively, D is TRBD1 (5 bases). With 1 base removed from V and 7 bases from J, the gap between germline ends came to 7 bases. The V gene's germline CDR1 is SQVTM and CDR2 ANQGSEA. CDR3 length: 11 residues. CDR3 amino acids: CSVEGQGEAFF. CDR3 bases: TGCAGCGTTGAAGGGCAGGGTGAAGCTTTCTTT.

V and J are TRBV7-9 and TRBJ1-1; D possibly corresponds to TRBD1 (6 bases). The CDR3 covers 11 residues. CDR1 and CDR2 (germline): SEHNR, FQNEAQ (reference sequence). V was pared by 3 bases and J by 11 bases, with 10 bases between. The CDR3 sequence is CASSFTGHAFF. CDR3 DNA sequence: TGTGCCAGCAGCTTTACAGGGCACGCTTTCTTT.

The chain joins TRBV7-9 to TRBJ2-7; D is possibly TRBD1 (5 bases). The length of the CDR3 is 13 residues. Germline CDR1 and CDR2: SEHNR and FQNEAQ (reference sequence). V lost 6 bases, J lost 1 base, and 10 bases lay in between. The CDR3 nucleotides read TGTGCCAGCAGAAAAACAGGTTCCTACGAGCAGTACTTC. Amino acid sequence: CASRKTGSYEQYF.

The V and J genes are TRBV6-1 and TRBJ2-1; D perhaps matches TRBD1 (5 bases). Trimming took 7 bases from V and 9 from J, leaving 13 bases between them. This CDR3 has 12 residues. Germline loops: CDR1 MNHNS, CDR2 SASEGT. The CDR3 protein is CASKSRVPEQFF. CDR3 sequence (DNA): TGTGCCAGCAAATCCAGGGTACCTGAGCAGTTCTTC.

The chain recombines TRBV6-6 with TRBJ2-7; 10 positions agree with TRBD1. Germline V gene data show CDR1 as MNHNY and CDR2 as SVGAGI (reference sequence). J gave up 2 bases and V 6 bases, and 7 bases lay outside the gene matches. This CDR3 has 15 residues. DNA for the CDR3: TGTGCCAGCAGCCCCGGGACAGGGGCTACCTACGAGCAGTACTTC. It translates to CASSPGTGATYEQYF.

The chain has TRBV15 and TRBJ2-7; 9 bases map to TRBD1. Germline V gene data show CDR1 as LNHNV and CDR2 as YYDKDF (reference sequence). This CDR3 contains 14 residues. Losses at the gene ends were 5 bases for V and 6 bases for J; bases not matched to a gene: 8. The CDR3 sequence: CATSGPGQGSEQYF. The DNA for the CDR3 is TGTGCCACCAGCGGTCCGGGACAGGGATCCGAGCAGTACTTC.

V is TRBV7-9 and J is TRBJ2-1; 7 positions match TRBD1. There are 13 residues in the CDR3. The V gene's germline CDR1 is SEHNR and CDR2 FQNEAQ (reference sequence). J gave up 8 bases and V 4 bases, and 5 bases lay outside the gene matches. The CDR3 loop is CASSSGGPDEQFF. The CDR3 DNA reads TGTGCCAGCAGCTCAGGGGGTCCGGATGAGCAGTTCTTC.

The CDR3 DNA reads as TGTGCCAGCATTGGTCTAGCGGCAACCTACGAGCAGTACTTC. Protein sequence: CASIGLAATYEQYF. The chain links TRBV6-5 to TRBJ2-7; 7 bases are a match to TRBD2. The CDR3 runs to 14 residues. V gave up 7 bases and J gave up 2 bases; unmatched junction bases: 8. Per germline, CDR1 MNHEY and CDR2 SVGAGI.

This chain uses TRBV7-9 with TRBJ2-3; D gene uncertain. The germline V gene has CDR1 SEHNR and CDR2 FQNEAQ (reference sequence). The CDR3 consists of 14 residues. Trimming removed 1 base from V and 0 bases from J, with 5 bases in between. This CDR3 is CASSLGYSTDTQYF. In DNA, the CDR3 is TGTGCCAGCAGCTTAGGGTATAGCACAGATACGCAGTATTTT.

This clone was observed once. The chain has TRBV7-9 and TRBJ2-7, with TRBD2 matching over 8 bases. The junction had 12 bases not matched to a gene; V was cut back by 0 bases and J by 2 bases. Looked up from germline, CDR1 is SEHNR and CDR2 is FQNEAQ (reference sequence). The CDR3 sequence is 18 residues long. The CDR3 DNA sequence: TGTGCCAGCAGCTTAGCGGTTGCTAGCGGGCATCAAACCTACGAGCAGTACTTC. Amino acid sequence: CASSLAVASGHQTYEQYF.

This sequence joins TRBV6-6 and TRBJ1-5, with D possibly matching TRBD1 (6 bases). Germline CDR1 reads MNHNY; CDR2 reads SVGAGI (reference sequence). V lost 2 bases and J lost 4, with 15 bases in between. The CDR3 spans 16 residues. The CDR3 bases are TGTGCCAGCAGTTACCCATACGGACAGTTTAATCAGCCCCAGCATTTT. Protein: CASSYPYGQFNQPQHF.

The chain employs TRBV5-1 and TRBJ2-1, with 13 bases matching TRBD2. CDR3 length: 16 residues. Germline CDR1 reads SGHRS; CDR2 reads YFSETQ. Unmatched junction bases numbered 7, after V lost 4 bases and J lost 6 bases. CDR3 protein: CASSVRTSGSFNEQFF. Written as DNA, the CDR3 is TGCGCCAGCAGCGTAAGGACTAGCGGGAGTTTCAATGAGCAGTTCTTC.

On this clone itself: Other DNA sequences within the sample encode an identical CDR3. This chain connects TRBV5-1 to TRBJ2-1, with D possibly matching TRBD2 (5 bases). CDR1 is SGHRS, CDR2 YFSETQ, per germline. Trimming shortened V by 0 bases and J by 3 bases, and 7 bases separated the two germline ends. CDR3 length equals 14 residues. The CDR3 nucleotides read TGCGCCAGCAGCTTGGGAGGGCTCTACAATGAGCAGTTCTTC. This gives the protein CASSLGGLYNEQFF.

The CDR3 sequence is CASSFTEIASTDTQYF. CDR3 DNA sequence: TGTGCCAGCAGCTTTACGGAGATTGCTAGCACAGATACGCAGTATTTT. The chain uses TRBV11-1 and TRBJ2-3; D gene unclear. Trimming stripped 3 bases from V and 0 bases from J, with 13 bases between. CDR1 is SGHAT and CDR2 is FQDESV in the germline V gene (reference sequence). This CDR3 comprises 16 residues.

The rearrangement joins TRBV5-6 to TRBJ1-2, with 7 bases that match TRBD1. V was clipped by 2 bases and J by 2 bases; unmatched bases: 12. Germline V gene lookup returns CDR1 SGHDT and CDR2 YYEEEE. The CDR3 has 17 amino acids. CDR3 coding DNA: TGTGCCAGCAGCTTACGACAGGGAAGGATGGAGAACTATGGCTACACCTTC. Amino acids: CASSLRQGRMENYGYTF.

The rearrangement uses TRBV28 and TRBJ2-7; D gene unclear. The length of the CDR3 is 14 residues. Germline CDR1 and CDR2: MDHEN and SYDVKM. V dropped 5 bases and J dropped 5 bases, with 16 bases sitting between them. In DNA, the CDR3 is TGTGCCAGCAGTCCCCTTAAAAAAAGCGACGAGCAGTACTTC. Protein sequence: CASSPLKKSDEQYF.

The rearrangement joins TRBV20-1 to TRBJ2-1; D is unclear. Germline assignment: CDR1 DFQATT and CDR2 SNEGSKA (reference sequence). The CDR3 sequence is 11 residues long. V was pared by 5 bases and J by 7 bases, with 9 bases between. This CDR3 reads CSAGGRNEQFF. CDR3 sequence (DNA): TGCAGTGCTGGCGGAAGGAATGAGCAGTTCTTC.

The J gene is TRBJ2-7, the V gene TRBV28, with TRBD1 matching over 12 bases. CDR1 MDHEN and CDR2 SYDVKM come from the germline V gene. The J segment lost 0 bases and the V segment lost 8 bases, leaving 14 bases of the junction unmatched. The CDR3 is 18 amino acids. The CDR3 DNA is TGTGCCAGCGAGTGGGGGACAGGGGGCGGAGGGGTCTCCTACGAGCAGTACTTC. Its translation is CASEWGTGGGGVSYEQYF.

This clone was observed once. The chain employs TRBV9 and TRBJ2-1, with 11 bases aligning to TRBD2. The CDR3 runs to 15 residues. The germline V gene encodes CDR1 SGDLS and CDR2 YYNGEE. J was trimmed by 5 bases and V by 2 bases; bases with no gene match: 3. The CDR3 spells CASSVTSGSDNEQFF. In DNA, the CDR3 is TGTGCCAGCAGCGTCACTAGCGGGAGTGACAATGAGCAGTTCTTC.

This chain joins TRBV10-2 and TRBJ1-1; D is ambiguous. Per germline, CDR1 WSHSY and CDR2 SAAADI. The CDR3 is 13 residues long. V shed 7 bases and J shed 1 base, with 10 bases lying between them. The CDR3 is CASISWGNTEAFF. The CDR3 DNA is TGCGCCAGCATATCGTGGGGGAACACTGAAGCTTTCTTT.